The T cell receptor beta chain under discussion was sequenced for a study of cytomegalovirus exposure and HLA in healthy donors. The overall study: Of all 400 or so donors who were genotyped, roughly 85% belonged to the Caucasian-associated ancestry cluster.

Germline V lookup: CDR1 MDHEN, CDR2 SYDVKM. J gave up 4 bases and V 5 bases, and 12 bases lay outside the gene matches. This CDR3 has 17 amino acids. With 60 Vbeta and 13 Jbeta primers, the PCR was carried out. Libraries were prepared by immunoSEQ multiplex PCR; TCRdb keeps only in-frame clonotypes and omits some of them. Of approximately 120,000 clones listed, around four fifths are singletons. The sequence was collected from a woman in her thirties or forties in good health and CMV-seropositive. The source material was PBMCs. The V and J genes are TRBV28 and TRBJ1-4; 8 bases agree with TRBD1. The CDR3 sequence: CASSTGQGGRHNEKLFF. CDR3 bases: TGTGCCAGCAGTACTGGACAGGGCGGACGACATAATGAAAAACTGTTTTTT.